Presented here are 29 T cell receptor beta chains from one specimen sequenced in a study of OX40 agonist ivuxolimab in advanced cancers. Repertoires were generated with immunoSEQ multiplex PCR, while TCRdb's copy carries only in-frame clones and drops some. The sample lists tens of thousands of clones, 88% occurring once. The sample here was CD4+ or CD8+ T cells sorted from blood, taken in a trial of the OX40 agonist ivuxolimab. These receptor sequences come from an adult with an advanced solid tumor such as melanoma, head and neck, liver or kidney cancer.

The V gene is TRBV7-9, the J gene TRBJ1-1, with D possibly matching TRBD1 (5 bases). Trimming left V 8 bases short and J 0 bases short, with 10 bases between. The V gene's germline CDR1 is SEHNR and CDR2 FQNEAQ (reference sequence). This CDR3 region has 13 residues. The CDR3 bases are TGTGCCAGCTCCGGGGCCATGAACACTGAAGCTTTCTTT. Translated: CASSGAMNTEAFF.

The J gene is TRBJ2-3, the V gene TRBV9; D possibly corresponds to TRBD2 (6 bases). Trimming took off 3 bases at V and 2 bases at J, with 10 bases between the two ends. The V gene's germline CDR1 is SGDLS and CDR2 YYNGEE. The length of the CDR3 is 14 residues. The DNA of the CDR3 is TGTGCCAGCAGCGAGAGCGGGTACACAGATACGCAGTATTTT. Translation gives CASSESGYTDTQYF.

J is TRBJ1-1 and V is TRBV5-4, with D unclear. The V gene's germline CDR1 is SGHNT and CDR2 YYREEE (reference sequence). The germline V and J ends were trimmed by 0 bases and 3 bases, with 6 bases remaining between them. The CDR3 is made up of 13 amino acids. Here the CDR3 DNA reads TGTGCCAGCAGCTTGGAGCGGTACACTGAAGCTTTCTTT. It translates to CASSLERYTEAFF. The entire variable domain, with the rest obtained from reference TRBV5-4 and TRBJ1-1, is as follows: ETGVTQSPTHLIKTRGQQVTLRCSSQSGHNTVSWYQQALGQGPQFIFQYYREEENGRGNFPPRFSGLQFPNYSSELNVNALELDDSALYLCASSLERYTEAFFGQGTRLTVV.

CDR3 residues: CSVEDVEGAPINEQFF. The CDR3 bases are TGCAGCGTTGAAGATGTGGAAGGGGCGCCAATCAATGAGCAGTTCTTC. J is TRBJ2-1 and V is TRBV29-1; the D gene is possibly TRBD1 (5 bases). Germline V gives CDR1 SQVTM, CDR2 ANQGSEA. The V and J ends lost 0 bases and 6 bases respectively, with 18 bases between them. The CDR3 runs 16 residues.

The J gene is TRBJ1-1, the V gene TRBV28; TRBD1 is a possible D gene (5 bases). In germline, CDR1 is MDHEN, CDR2 SYDVKM. The CDR3 runs 13 residues. V was pared by 3 bases and J by 8 bases, with 13 bases between. CDR3 loop: CASSLGGLWEAFF. The DNA for the CDR3 is TGTGCCAGCAGTTTGGGGGGACTTTGGGAAGCTTTCTTT.

The chain combines TRBV27 with TRBJ2-4; TRBD2 is a possible D gene (6 bases). This CDR3 has 14 residues. V lost 0 bases, J lost 6 bases, and 9 bases lay in between. Germline V gene lookup returns CDR1 MNHEY and CDR2 SMNVEV (reference sequence). CDR3 region: CASSLSGGPNIQYF. Written as DNA, the CDR3 is TGTGCCAGCAGTTTATCGGGGGGTCCAAACATTCAGTACTTC.

The chain uses TRBV7-3 and TRBJ1-1, with 8 bases identical to TRBD1. Trimming at V came to 6 bases and at J to 4 bases, leaving 4 bases not matched to a gene. From germline, CDR1 is SGHTA and CDR2 FQGTGA. This CDR3 contains 13 residues. The CDR3 loop reads CASSSGGVTEAFF. CDR3 coding DNA: TGTGCCAGCAGTTCAGGGGGCGTCACTGAAGCTTTCTTT.

The chain carries TRBV19 and TRBJ1-4; 9 bases line up with TRBD1. V shed 7 bases and J 4 bases; nucleotides not matched to a gene: 10. CDR3 size: 16 residues. Germline V CDR1 and CDR2: LNHDA, SQIVND (reference sequence). The CDR3 loop reads CASILGGGQGNEKLFF. As DNA, the CDR3 is TGTGCCAGTATCCTCGGGGGGGGACAGGGTAATGAAAAACTGTTTTTT.

The V and J genes are TRBV6-6 and TRBJ2-2; no definite D call. CDR3 length: 14 residues. The germline V gene encodes CDR1 MNHNY and CDR2 SVGAGI (reference sequence). V lost 5 bases, J lost 0 bases, and 7 bases lay in between. CDR3 DNA: TGTGCCAGCAGTCCCGACCCGAACACCGGGGAGCTGTTTTTT. Protein product: CASSPDPNTGELFF.

J is TRBJ2-1 and V is TRBV19, with 12 nucleotides matching TRBD2. This CDR3 is built from 14 residues. After removal of 5 bases from V and 4 bases from J, the junction contained 0 bases not matched to a gene. Germline V gives CDR1 LNHDA, CDR2 SQIVND (reference sequence). The CDR3 sequence is CASSGLAGYNEQFF. In nucleotides, the CDR3 is TGTGCCAGTAGTGGACTAGCGGGATACAATGAGCAGTTCTTC.

The chain carries TRBV5-6 and TRBJ1-1; D remains ambiguous. Trimming took off 1 base at V and 1 base at J, with 17 bases between the two ends. Germline V gene lookup returns CDR1 SGHDT and CDR2 YYEEEE. This CDR3 has 17 residues. The CDR3, as DNA: TGTGCCAGCAGCTTGTTTGATGCCTTGAGAAAGAACACTGAAGCTTTCTTT. Its protein is CASSLFDALRKNTEAFF.

Turning to this clone: An end of the junction does not agree with germline; a read error may underlie this. V usage is TRBV2 and J usage is TRBJ2-1; 8 bases are shared with TRBD2. Germline V gene lookup returns CDR1 SNHLY and CDR2 FYNNEI. This CDR3 has 12 amino acids. CDR3 in amino acids: CASSPPPPGGVF. CDR3 nucleotides: TGTGCCAGCAGCCCACCGCCGCCGGGGGGGGTCTTC. The full variable domain, completed using reference TRBV2 and TRBJ2-1, is EPEVTQTPSHQVTQMGQEVILRCVPISNHLYFYWYRQILGQKVEFLVSFYNNEISEKSEIFDDQFSVERPDGSNFTLKIRSTKLEDSAMYFCASSPPPPGGVFGPGTRLTVL.

The chain carries TRBV10-2 and TRBJ1-6; TRBD1 matches 8 bases. CDR1 is WSHSY and CDR2 is SAAADI in the germline V gene. The CDR3 is made up of 13 amino acids. The CDR3: CAATGAYNSPLHF. The CDR3 DNA reads as TGCGCAGCGACAGGGGCCTATAATTCACCCCTCCACTTT.

The rearrangement joins TRBV19 to TRBJ1-5; 7 bases fit TRBD1. This CDR3 has 13 residues. V trimming: 9 bases; J trimming: 6 bases; junction bases outside the gene matches: 8. Per the germline V gene, CDR1 is LNHDA and CDR2 is SQIVND (reference sequence). CDR3 residues: CASHRGSPQPQHF. The CDR3 nucleotides are TGTGCCAGCCACAGGGGTTCTCCTCAGCCCCAGCATTTT.

CDR3 sequence: CASSDPRGVTDTQYF. Written as DNA, the CDR3 is TGTGCCAGCAGCGACCCCCGGGGGGTAACAGATACGCAGTATTTT. This chain links TRBV13 with TRBJ2-3, with TRBD2 identical over 7 bases. J gave up 3 bases and V 5 bases, and 8 bases lay outside the gene matches. Germline CDR1 reads PRHDT; CDR2 reads FYEKMQ (reference sequence). This CDR3 has 15 residues.

The chain links TRBV27 to TRBJ2-1; no definite D call. This CDR3 has 12 residues. Trimming stripped 3 bases from V and 7 bases from J, with 7 bases between. CDR1 MNHEY and CDR2 SMNVEV come from the germline V gene (reference sequence). CDR3 bases: TGTGCCAGCAGTTTCATAGGGAATGAGCAGTTCTTC. This translates into CASSFIGNEQFF.

Here the CDR3 reads CASSLTQVNTEAFF. In DNA, the CDR3 is TGTGCCAGCAGTTTAACCCAGGTGAACACTGAAGCTTTCTTT. The V gene is TRBV27, the J gene TRBJ1-1; D unclear. CDR1 and CDR2 (germline): MNHEY, SMNVEV (reference sequence). With 2 bases removed from V and 0 bases from J, the gap between germline ends came to 7 bases. CDR3 size: 14 residues.

The chain employs TRBV28 and TRBJ2-7, with 9 bases lining up with TRBD1. Germline loops: CDR1 MDHEN, CDR2 SYDVKM. The junction had 7 bases not matched to a gene; V was cut back by 8 bases and J by 5 bases. The CDR3 has 13 residues. In nucleotides, the CDR3 is TGTGCCAGCTGGGACCGGGACAGGGACGAGCAGTACGTC. Translation: CASWDRDRDEQYV.

This sequence joins TRBV9 and TRBJ2-3; TRBD2 agrees at 10 bases. The CDR3 runs 15 residues. The junction had 1 base not matched to a gene; V was cut back by 2 bases and J by 1 base. From germline, CDR1 is SGDLS and CDR2 YYNGEE. CDR3 loop: CASSVGTSGTDTQYF. DNA of the CDR3: TGTGCCAGCAGCGTGGGGACTAGCGGCACAGATACGCAGTATTTT.

The chain is built from TRBV27 and TRBJ2-5; D is possibly TRBD1 or TRBD2 (5 bases each). The germline V and J ends were trimmed by 0 bases and 5 bases, with 19 bases remaining between them. The CDR3 runs to 17 residues. In germline, CDR1 is MNHEY, CDR2 SMNVEV (reference sequence). The CDR3 loop reads CASSLSGRDAELETQYF. The CDR3 nucleotides read TGTGCCAGCAGTTTATCCGGAAGGGACGCCGAGCTCGAGACCCAGTACTTC.

The count of this clone is one. This rearrangement joins TRBV5-6 to TRBJ1-2; D possibly corresponds to TRBD1 (5 bases). The germline V gene encodes CDR1 SGHDT and CDR2 YYEEEE. Trimming left V 1 base short and J 4 bases short, with 14 bases between. The CDR3 covers 15 residues. The CDR3 coding sequence is TGTGCCAGCAGCTTGCTACCCCCAGGGACCTATGGCTACACCTTC. Translation gives CASSLLPPGTYGYTF. The full variable domain, rest sourced from reference TRBV5-6 and TRBJ1-2, is DAGVTQSPTHLIKTRGQQVTLRCSPKSGHDTVSWYQQALGQGPQFIFQYYEEEERQRGNFPDRFSGHQFPNYSSELNVNALLLGDSALYLCASSLLPPGTYGYTFGSGTRLTVV.

The V gene is TRBV5-6, the J gene TRBJ2-1; TRBD2 matches 8 bases. V was pared by 0 bases and J by 0 bases, with 2 bases of the junction left unmatched. The CDR3 sequence is 16 residues long. The germline gives CDR1 SGHDT, CDR2 YYEEEE. The CDR3 is CASSLDAGGSYNEQFF. DNA of the CDR3: TGTGCCAGCAGCTTGGATGCGGGGGGCTCCTACAATGAGCAGTTCTTC.

The sample holds one count of this clone. J is TRBJ1-1 and V is TRBV7-9; D unclear. Trimming took 5 bases from V and 7 from J, leaving 14 bases between them. This CDR3 is 13 amino acids long. The V gene's germline CDR1 is SEHNR and CDR2 FQNEAQ (reference sequence). The CDR3 sequence is CASSPDRGVEAFF. Written as DNA, the CDR3 is TGTGCCAGCAGCCCGGATCGAGGAGTTGAAGCTTTCTTT.

This clone was seen a single time. The V gene is TRBV15, the J gene TRBJ2-3, with no clear D. V was shortened by 3 bases and J by 4 bases, with 11 bases between the two germline ends. The CDR3 runs 14 residues. Germline loops: CDR1 LNHNV, CDR2 YYDKDF (reference sequence). CDR3 loop: CATSSRGNADTQYF. In DNA, the CDR3 is TGTGCCACCAGCAGCAGAGGAAACGCAGATACGCAGTATTTT.

Of note for this clone: The sample carries other DNA sequences with the same CDR3. V gene TRBV19 combines with J gene TRBJ2-7; D tentatively fits TRBD1 or TRBD2 (6 bases each). V was cut by 3 bases and J by 3 bases, with 9 bases left in between. CDR3 length: 13 amino acids. The germline gives CDR1 LNHDA, CDR2 SQIVND (reference sequence). Written as DNA, the CDR3 is TGTGCCAGTAGTATCGGGGGCTTCTACGAGCAGTACTTC. Its protein product is CASSIGGFYEQYF.

The rearrangement links TRBV6-6 to TRBJ2-7; no clear D. V lost 6 bases, J lost 2 bases, and 14 bases lay in between. This CDR3 contains 14 residues. Per germline, CDR1 MNHNY and CDR2 SVGAGI (reference sequence). CDR3 in amino acids: CASRYTDATYEQYF. CDR3 in DNA: TGTGCCAGCAGGTACACCGACGCAACCTACGAGCAGTACTTC.

This rearrangement joins TRBV5-6 to TRBJ1-6; D is undetermined. Germline CDR1 is SGHDT and CDR2 is YYEEEE. This CDR3 region has 14 residues. V was trimmed by 4 bases and J by 3 bases, leaving 8 bases between them. CDR3 sequence reads: CASSPGGYNSPLHF. The CDR3 coding sequence is TGTGCCAGCAGCCCAGGAGGCTATAATTCACCCCTCCACTTT. The entire variable domain, with the rest obtained from reference TRBV5-6 and TRBJ1-6, is as follows: DAGVTQSPTHLIKTRGQQVTLRCSPKSGHDTVSWYQQALGQGPQFIFQYYEEEERQRGNFPDRFSGHQFPNYSSELNVNALLLGDSALYLCASSPGGYNSPLHFGNGTRLTVT.

V usage is TRBV14 and J usage is TRBJ2-3, with 11 bases aligning to TRBD2. The CDR3 consists of 14 residues. Germline V lookup: CDR1 SGHDN, CDR2 FVKESK. Losses at the gene ends were 6 bases for V and 2 bases for J; bases not matched to a gene: 1. In nucleotides, the CDR3 is TGTGCCAGCAGGACTAGCGGGACCACAGATACGCAGTATTTT. Its protein is CASRTSGTTDTQYF.

A word on this clone: Other DNA sequences in this specimen translate into the identical CDR3. The V call is TRBV6-6, the J call TRBJ2-7; unclear D gene. V lost 0 bases and J 2 bases, leaving 5 bases between the germline ends. This CDR3 is 13 amino acids long. In germline, CDR1 is MNHNY, CDR2 SVGAGI (reference sequence). CDR3 region: CASSYSTTYEQYV. The CDR3 DNA sequence: TGTGCCAGCAGTTACTCTACAACCTACGAGCAGTACGTC.